The clone carrying this T cell receptor (beta chain) was detected only a few times. Its antigen is unidentified. Given the absence of the conserved phenylalanine or tryptophan at the CDR3 end, a read error is likely. It is unclear where the CDR3 begins or ends on the DNA, so no DNA is shown, and the CDR3 is as TCRdb lists it. Punch biopsies of lesional scalp, plus peripheral blood, were taken from alopecia areata patients. The researchers isolated CD4+ and CD8+ T cells from PBMCs by sorting. cDNA serving as the sequencing template came from extracted, reverse transcribed RNA. Sequenced by immunoSEQ multiplex PCR; TCRdb stores in-frame clones only, minus some. This table has 130,000 or so clones, 40% to 55% appearing once. This record belongs to a study of CD8+ T cells in alopecia areata. CDR1 is SNHLY, CDR2 FYNNEI, per germline. Termini included, the CDR3 measures 9 amino acids. Study-level points and caveats: Sequencing of scalp samples also includes resident alphabeta T cells from normal skin. Affected lesional scalp, above all in alopecia totalis/universalis, was more clonal than normal scalp.

The material sequenced was NKG2D-low CD8+ T cells sorted from blood. The chain employs TRBV2 and TRBJ1-1; the tabulated D call, TRBD1, remains unverified against the DNA. This sequence originates from a human donor with alopecia areata. The chain's CDR3 is CASTGQGTS.